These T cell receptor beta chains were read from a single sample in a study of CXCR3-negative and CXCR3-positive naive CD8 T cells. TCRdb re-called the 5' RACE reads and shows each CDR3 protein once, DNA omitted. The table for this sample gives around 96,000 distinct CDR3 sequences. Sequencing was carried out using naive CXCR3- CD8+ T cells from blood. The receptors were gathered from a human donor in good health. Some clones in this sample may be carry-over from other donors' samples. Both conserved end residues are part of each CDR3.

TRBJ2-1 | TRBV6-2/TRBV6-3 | CASSLGTGGNEQFF
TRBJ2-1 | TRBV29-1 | CSVDWGPGSDEQFF
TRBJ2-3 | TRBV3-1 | CASSTPRTSGRDTQYF
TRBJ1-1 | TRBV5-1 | CASSLGERGMNTEAFF
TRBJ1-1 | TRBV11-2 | CASSTGTWDPFF
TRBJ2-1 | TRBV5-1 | CASSSGQEDNEQFF
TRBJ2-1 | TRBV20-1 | CSARGADNEQFF
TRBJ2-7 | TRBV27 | CASSSRSAATYEQYF
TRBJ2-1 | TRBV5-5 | CASSVGTAEYNEQFF
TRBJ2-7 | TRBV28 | CASCLFNLAYEQYF
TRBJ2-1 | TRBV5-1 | CASCESDRYNEQFF
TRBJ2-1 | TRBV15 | CATSRDVTQEFKPYNEQFF
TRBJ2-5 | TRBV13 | CASSLFPQVEETQYF
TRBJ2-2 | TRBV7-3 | CASSLGVGTGELFF
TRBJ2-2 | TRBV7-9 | CASSATGANTGELVF
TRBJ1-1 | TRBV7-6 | CASSALGGTEAFF
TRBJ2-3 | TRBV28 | CASSPLTDLSTDTQYF
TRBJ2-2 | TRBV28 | CASSPGEDGELFF
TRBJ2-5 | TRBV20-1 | CSARDYRGEQETQYF
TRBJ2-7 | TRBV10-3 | CAISEGPSYEQYF
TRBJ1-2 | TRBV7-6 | CASSPGFNYGYTF
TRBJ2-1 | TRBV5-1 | CASRRWDTAKYNEQFF
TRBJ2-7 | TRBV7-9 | CASSWTSAHYEQYF